Following are 27 T cell receptor beta chains from one sample sequenced in a study of blood T cell repertoires in COVID-19. Sequencing was performed with immunoSEQ multiplex PCR; in TCRdb, only in-frame clones are kept and a portion is missing. Of about 250,000 clones in the sample, 86% were seen once. The sample was PBMCs or T cells enriched from blood (not recorded which). The receptors were gathered from a man aged 18 to 30 who had recovered from COVID-19.

The chain combines TRBV14 with TRBJ2-1; D perhaps matches TRBD1 (5 bases). CDR3 length: 13 residues. In germline, CDR1 is SGHDN, CDR2 FVKESK. Trimming removed 2 bases at V and 4 bases at J, with 6 bases between. CDR3 in DNA: TGTGCCAGCAGCCAAAGACAGTACAATGAGCAGTTCTTC. It encodes CASSQRQYNEQFF. The full variable domain, with the rest looked up from reference TRBV14 and TRBJ2-1, is EAGVTQFPSHSVIEKGQTVTLRCDPISGHDNLYWYRRVMGKEIKFLLHFVKESKQDESGMPNNRFLAERTGGTYSTLKVQPAELEDSGVYFCASSQRQYNEQFFGPGTRLTVL.

The V and J genes are TRBV6-5 and TRBJ1-2; D uncertain. Germline assignment: CDR1 MNHEY and CDR2 SVGAGI. Trimming shortened V by 6 bases and J by 2 bases, and 7 bases separated the two germline ends. The CDR3 is made up of 12 amino acids. Here the CDR3 reads CASSDMNYGYTF. Written as DNA, the CDR3 is TGTGCCAGCAGCGACATGAACTATGGCTACACCTTC.

This clone was seen ten or more times. The chain couples TRBV6-5 to TRBJ1-2, with 11 bases matching TRBD1. CDR3 length: 16 residues. V trimming: 1 base; J trimming: 2 bases; junction bases outside the gene matches: 3. The V gene's germline CDR1 is MNHEY and CDR2 SVGAGI. CDR3 bases: TGTGCCAGCAGTTACTATAGGACAGGGGGCAACTATGGCTACACCTTC. Translated: CASSYYRTGGNYGYTF.

V gene TRBV3-1 (or the pseudogene TRBV3-2) combines with J gene TRBJ1-2; no reliable D call. V was clipped by 4 bases and J by 2 bases, with 8 bases between them. CDR3 length: 13 residues. Germline V gene sequence: CDR1 LGHDT, CDR2 YNNKEL (reference sequence). As DNA, the CDR3 is TGTGCCAGCAGCCCAGACCAGAACTATGGCTACACCTTC. It translates to CASSPDQNYGYTF.

V usage is TRBV5-6 and J usage is TRBJ2-4; D is unresolved. Germline CDR1 SGHDT, CDR2 YYEEEE. CDR3 length: 16 amino acids. V shed 2 bases and J shed 0 bases, with 12 bases lying between them. CDR3 sequence: CASSFQQTIAKNIQYF. DNA of the CDR3: TGTGCCAGCAGCTTCCAACAGACCATAGCCAAAAACATTCAGTACTTC.

The chain joins TRBV6-5 to TRBJ1-2; possible D gene TRBD1, 5 bases. The V end was cut by 1 base, the J end by 5 bases, with 8 bases between. The germline V gene has CDR1 MNHEY and CDR2 SVGAGI. The CDR3 sequence is 13 residues long. CDR3 sequence (DNA): TGTGCCAGCAGTTACTACCGGGGGTATGGCTACACCTTC. This encodes CASSYYRGYGYTF.

The DNA for the CDR3 is TGCGCCAGCAGCCATTTAACAGGGGGAGTGTATCAGCCCCAGCATTTT. This gives the protein CASSHLTGGVYQPQHF. The chain employs TRBV4-1 and TRBJ1-5; 8 bases map to TRBD1. Trimming took 3 bases from V and 5 from J; bases not matched to a gene: 9. The CDR3 totals 16 residues. Germline values: CDR1 MGHRA, CDR2 YSYEKL.

V is TRBV6-5 and J is TRBJ2-7; D might be TRBD2 (6 bases). The germline CDR1 and CDR2 sequences are MNHEY and SVGAGI. This CDR3 has 14 residues. Trimming removed 6 bases at V and 4 bases at J, with 16 bases between. The CDR3 spells CASSPGGIQYEQYF. The CDR3 nucleotides read TGTGCCAGCAGCCCCGGGGGAATCCAATACGAGCAGTACTTC.

The chain joins TRBV18 to TRBJ2-5; D not certain. The CDR3 totals 14 residues. The V and J ends lost 2 bases and 5 bases respectively, with 12 bases between them. The germline V gene encodes CDR1 KGHSH and CDR2 LQKENI. CDR3 DNA sequence: TGTGCCAGCTCACCAGATCCGGAGTGGGAGACCCAGTACTTC. Translating gives CASSPDPEWETQYF.

The chain carries TRBV28 and TRBJ2-7, with TRBD1 matching 10 bases. V lost 4 bases and J lost 2; bases outside the gene matches: 8. CDR1 and CDR2 (germline): MDHEN, SYDVKM. The CDR3 is 16 amino acids. The CDR3 spells CASSSPGGTGAYEQYF. In nucleotides, the CDR3 is TGTGCCAGCAGTTCCCCCGGCGGGACAGGGGCCTACGAGCAGTACTTC. Full variable domain (missing parts from reference TRBV28 and TRBJ2-7): DVKVTQSSRYLVKRTGEKVFLECVQDMDHENMFWYRQDPGLGLRLIYFSYDVKMKEKGDIPEGYSVSREKKERFSLILESASTNQTSMYLCASSSPGGTGAYEQYFGPGTRLTVT.

The chain recombines TRBV3-1 (or the pseudogene TRBV3-2) with TRBJ1-4; TRBD1 agrees at 11 bases. The CDR3 has 17 residues. The germline CDR1 and CDR2 sequences are LGHDT and YNNKEL (reference sequence). The V gene end was trimmed by 4 bases and the J gene end by 7 bases; junction bases not matched to a gene: 11. The CDR3 DNA reads TGTGCCAGCAGCCCCGGACAGGGGGCGCAAGGCGTTGAAAAACTGTTTTTT. Amino acid sequence: CASSPGQGAQGVEKLFF.

A word on this clone: The sample contains more than one DNA sequence encoding this CDR3. This chain links TRBV30 with TRBJ1-5; D uncertain. This CDR3 spans 14 amino acids. Germline V gene data show CDR1 as GTSNPN and CDR2 as SVGIG (reference sequence). V lost 2 bases to trimming and J lost 1 base, with 9 bases between them. CDR3 amino acids: CAWSSGSSNQPQHF. The CDR3, as DNA: TGTGCCTGGAGTTCAGGTTCAAGCAATCAGCCCCAGCATTTT.

This clone was counted only a few times. The chain combines TRBV28 with TRBJ1-6, with D perhaps TRBD1 (5 bases). The CDR3 is 16 residues long. With 7 bases removed from V and 11 bases from J, the gap between germline ends came to 24 bases. CDR1 and CDR2 (germline): MDHEN, SYDVKM. Written as DNA, the CDR3 is TGTGCCAGCACCGTGGGGCAGGTCAGTAGTGTGCCACCCCTCCACTTT. Amino acids: CASTVGQVSSVPPLHF.

The CDR3 bases are TGTGCCAGCAGTCTGGGACTTACAAGCCAAGAGACCCAGTACTTC. Translated, it gives CASSLGLTSQETQYF. This chain uses TRBV6-5 with TRBJ2-5; possibly TRBD2 for D (6 bases). Germline values: CDR1 MNHEY, CDR2 SVGAGI. Trimming stripped 5 bases from V and 1 base from J, with 14 bases between. The CDR3 totals 15 residues.

The CDR3 here is CASSSIEGNQPQHF. CDR3 sequence (DNA): TGTGCCAGCAGCTCGATAGAGGGCAATCAGCCCCAGCATTTT. V usage is TRBV7-8 and J usage is TRBJ1-5; D not resolved. Germline CDR1 SGHVS, CDR2 FQNEAQ. Trimming shortened V by 4 bases and J by 2 bases, and 9 bases separated the two germline ends. There are 14 residues in the CDR3. Supplemented by reference TRBV7-8 and TRBJ1-5, the full variable domain reads GAGVSQSPRYKVAKRGQDVALRCDPISGHVSLFWYQQALGQGPEFLTYFQNEAQLDKSGLPSDRFFAERPEGSVSTLKIQRTQQEDSAVYLCASSSIEGNQPQHFGDGTRLSIL.

CDR3 bases: TGTGCCAGCAGCTTGGGACTAGCGGGGGGCTATATAAGCTCCTACAATGAGCAGTTCTTC. This encodes CASSLGLAGGYISSYNEQFF. This sequence joins TRBV7-6 and TRBJ2-1; 15 nucleotides align to TRBD2. With V trimmed by 3 bases and J by 0 bases, 9 bases remained unmatched. CDR1 and CDR2 (germline): SGHVS, FNYEAQ. This CDR3 has 20 residues.

This sequence joins TRBV2 and TRBJ2-7; the D gene is possibly TRBD2 (6 bases). This CDR3 has 14 residues. Trimming shortened V by 7 bases and J by 4 bases, and 17 bases separated the two germline ends. Germline CDR1 is SNHLY and CDR2 is FYNNEI. This chain's CDR3 is CASKGGGASYEQYF. The CDR3, as DNA: TGTGCCAGCAAGGGTGGCGGGGCCTCGTACGAGCAGTACTTC.

The rearrangement links TRBV3-1 (or the pseudogene TRBV3-2) to TRBJ1-1; the D is unclear. Trimming stripped 1 base from V and 2 bases from J, with 8 bases between. Germline V gives CDR1 LGHDT, CDR2 YNNKEL (reference sequence). The CDR3 is 14 amino acids. Written as DNA, the CDR3 is TGTGCCAGCAGCCAAGTAGAGTCAAACACTGAAGCTTTCTTT. It translates to CASSQVESNTEAFF.

The chain links TRBV9 to TRBJ2-5; D might be TRBD2 (5 bases). The CDR3 has 14 residues. In germline, CDR1 is SGDLS, CDR2 YYNGEE. The V end lost 2 bases, the J end lost 5 bases, and 13 bases lay between the germline ends. The CDR3: CASSVSGVTETQYF. DNA for the CDR3: TGTGCCAGCAGCGTTTCCGGGGTTACGGAGACCCAGTACTTC. The whole variable domain, remainder taken from reference TRBV9 and TRBJ2-5, is DSGVTQTPKHLITATGQRVTLRCSPRSGDLSVYWYQQSLDQGLQFLIQYYNGEERAKGNILERFSAQQFPDLHSELNLSSLELGDSALYFCASSVSGVTETQYFGPGTRLLVL.

The J gene is TRBJ2-1, the V gene TRBV18; 16 bases agree with TRBD2. Germline-derived CDR1 and CDR2 are KGHSH and LQKENI. The ends lost 3 bases at V and 0 bases at J; junction bases unmatched: 11. CDR3 size: 21 residues. CDR3 region: CASSPELPGLAGGSSYNEQFF. For the CDR3, the DNA is TGTGCCAGCTCACCTGAACTCCCGGGACTAGCGGGAGGGAGCTCCTACAATGAGCAGTTCTTC.

This clone was counted between two and nine times. The chain combines TRBV28 with TRBJ2-1, with TRBD2 matching 13 bases. Trimming removed 8 bases from V and 9 bases from J; junction bases left unmatched: 7. Germline lookup yields CDR1 MDHEN and CDR2 SYDVKM. CDR3 length: 14 residues. In nucleotides, the CDR3 is TGTGCCAGCGACCGGACTAGCGGGAGAGGTGAGCAGTTCTTC. Its translation is CASDRTSGRGEQFF.

The V gene is TRBV28, the J gene TRBJ2-7; 8 nucleotides align to TRBD2. Unmatched junction bases numbered 6, after V lost 5 bases and J lost 3 bases. CDR1 is MDHEN, CDR2 SYDVKM, per germline. The CDR3 runs to 14 residues. The CDR3 reads CASSQRERLYEQYF. For the CDR3, the DNA is TGTGCCAGCAGTCAGCGGGAGAGACTCTACGAGCAGTACTTC.

This clone came up a few times. The V call is TRBV28, the J call TRBJ1-5, with a possible D match to TRBD1 (6 bases). Trimming left V 11 bases short and J 6 bases short, with 26 bases between. Germline-derived CDR1 and CDR2 are MDHEN and SYDVKM. CDR3 length: 16 amino acids. The CDR3 loop is CAGGGIGQGTGQPQHF. CDR3 in DNA: TGTGCCGGTGGTGGTATAGGGCAGGGGACGGGTCAGCCCCAGCATTTT.

V gene TRBV25-1 combines with J gene TRBJ1-3, with unresolved D. The CDR3 is 15 residues long. V gave up 2 bases and J gave up 4 bases, with 12 bases separating them. Looked up from germline, CDR1 is MGHDK and CDR2 is SYGVNS. The CDR3 coding sequence is TGTGCCAGCAGTGAAATCCTGAGTCCAGGAAACACCATATATTTT. This codes for CASSEILSPGNTIYF.

The V call is TRBV15, the J call TRBJ1-1; possibly TRBD1 for D (6 bases). Germline-derived CDR1 and CDR2 are LNHNV and YYDKDF (reference sequence). The V end lost 2 bases, the J end lost 0 bases, and 19 bases lay between the germline ends. The length of the CDR3 is 18 residues. The CDR3 sequence is CATSRPIIQGWVNTEAFF. The CDR3 DNA reads as TGTGCCACCAGCAGACCCATCATACAGGGTTGGGTGAACACTGAAGCTTTCTTT.

This clone was counted once. This rearrangement joins TRBV5-4 to TRBJ2-1, with D perhaps TRBD2 (6 bases). This CDR3 is built from 17 residues. V was pared by 4 bases and J by 5 bases, with 22 bases between. The germline V gene encodes CDR1 SGHNT and CDR2 YYREEE (reference sequence). CDR3 sequence: CASSITPTLARHNEQFF. CDR3 nucleotides: TGTGCCAGCAGCATTACCCCAACACTAGCCCGGCACAATGAGCAGTTCTTC.

This rearrangement joins TRBV27 to TRBJ2-1; TRBD2 matches at 10 bases. Germline CDR1 reads MNHEY; CDR2 reads SMNVEV (reference sequence). Trimming took 5 bases from V and 3 from J; bases not matched to a gene: 4. CDR3 length equals 15 residues. CDR3 bases: TGTGCCAGCAGTCTAGCGGGAGATCTCTACAATGAGCAGTTCTTC. This translates into CASSLAGDLYNEQFF.